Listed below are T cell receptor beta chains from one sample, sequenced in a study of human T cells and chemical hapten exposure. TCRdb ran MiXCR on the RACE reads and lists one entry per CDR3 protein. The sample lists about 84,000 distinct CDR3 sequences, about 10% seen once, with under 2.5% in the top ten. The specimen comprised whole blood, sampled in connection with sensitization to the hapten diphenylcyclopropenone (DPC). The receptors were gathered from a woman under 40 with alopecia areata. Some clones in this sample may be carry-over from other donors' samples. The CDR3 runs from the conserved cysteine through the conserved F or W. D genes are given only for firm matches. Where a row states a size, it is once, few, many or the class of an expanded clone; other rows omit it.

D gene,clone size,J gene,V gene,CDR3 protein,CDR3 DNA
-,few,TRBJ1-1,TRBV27,CASILGPNTEAFF,-
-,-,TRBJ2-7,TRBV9,CASSVDQGGDEQYF,TGTGCCAGCAGCGTAGACCAAGGGGGAGACGAGCAGTACTTC
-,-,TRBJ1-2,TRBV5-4,CASSFWNNYGYTF,TGTGCCAGCAGCTTTTGGAACAACTATGGCTACACCTTC
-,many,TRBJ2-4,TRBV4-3,CASSQDRSAHIQYF,TGCGCCAGCAGCCAAGATCGTTCCGCGCACATTCAGTACTTC
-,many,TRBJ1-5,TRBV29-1,CSVGEGPDQPQHF,TGCAGCGTTGGAGAGGGGCCAGATCAGCCCCAGCATTTT
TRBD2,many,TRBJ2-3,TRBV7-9,CASSSTAVLAGDPDTQYF,TGTGCCAGCAGTTCTACCGCTGTGCTAGCGGGGGACCCAGATACGCAGTATTTT
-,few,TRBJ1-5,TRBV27,CASSLKFDQPQHF,TGTGCCAGCAGTTTAAAATTCGATCAGCCCCAGCATTTT
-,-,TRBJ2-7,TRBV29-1,CSVRRDGEQYF,TGCAGCGTTCGGAGGGACGGCGAGCAGTACTTC
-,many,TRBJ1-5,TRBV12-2,CASRFDGNQPQHF,TGTGCAAGTCGCTTTGACGGTAATCAGCCCCAGCATTTT
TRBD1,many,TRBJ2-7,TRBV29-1,CSVAQGASYEQYF,TGCAGCGTTGCCCAGGGGGCAAGTTACGAGCAGTACTTC
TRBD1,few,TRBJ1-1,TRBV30,CAWSLLDRENTEAFF,TGTGCCTGGAGCCTCCTGGACAGGGAGAACACTGAAGCTTTCTTT
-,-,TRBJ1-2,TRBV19,CASSTVGDTTNYGYTF,TGTGCCAGTAGTACCGTGGGGGACACCACAAACTATGGCTACACCTTC
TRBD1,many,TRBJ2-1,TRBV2,CASSGDSYNEQFF,TGTGCCAGCAGCGGGGACAGCTACAATGAGCAGTTCTTC
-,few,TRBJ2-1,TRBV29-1,CSVGLGGDNEQFF,TGCAGCGTCGGACTGGGAGGAGACAATGAGCAGTTCTTC
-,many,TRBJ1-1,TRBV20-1,CSARGATEAFF,TGCAGTGCTAGGGGGGCGACTGAAGCTTTCTTT
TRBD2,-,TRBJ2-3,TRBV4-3,CASSQKTSAFRTDTQYF,TGCGCCAGCAGCCAAAAAACTAGCGCCTTCCGCACAGATACGCAGTATTTT
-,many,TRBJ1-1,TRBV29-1,CSVEIGSGTEAFF,TGCAGCGTTGAAATTGGCAGCGGCACTGAAGCTTTCTTT
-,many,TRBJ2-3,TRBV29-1,CSVENVEGAQGDTQYF,TGCAGCGTTGAAAATGTGGAAGGGGCCCAAGGAGATACGCAGTATTTT
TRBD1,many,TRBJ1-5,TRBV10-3,CAIRSQTGVYSNQPQHF,TGTGCCATCAGATCCCAGACAGGGGTATATAGCAATCAGCCCCAGCATTTT
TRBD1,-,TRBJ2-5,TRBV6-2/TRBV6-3,CASSSGTGETQYF,TGTGCCAGCAGTTCCGGGACAGGGGAGACCCAGTACTTC
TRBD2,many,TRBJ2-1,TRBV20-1,CSAEGAGGQSSYNEQFF,TGCAGTGCAGAGGGAGCGGGGGGTCAAAGCTCCTACAATGAGCAGTTCTTC
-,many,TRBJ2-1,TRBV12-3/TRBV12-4,CASSFQVVKGEQFF,TGTGCCAGCAGTTTTCAGGTCGTAAAGGGTGAGCAGTTCTTC
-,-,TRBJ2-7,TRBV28,CASSFPQAYEQYF,TGTGCCAGCAGTTTTCCTCAAGCCTACGAGCAGTACTTC
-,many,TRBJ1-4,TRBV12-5,CASGLVVGGATDAKLFF,TGTGCTAGTGGTTTGGTAGTTGGGGGGGCGACGGATGCAAAACTGTTTTTT
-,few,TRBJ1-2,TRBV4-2,CASSQDGGHGLYGYTF,TGTGCCAGCAGCCAAGATGGGGGCCATGGGCTCTATGGCTACACCTTC
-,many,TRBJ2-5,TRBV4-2,CASSQAKDVTGETQYF,TGTGCCAGCAGCCAAGCGAAGGACGTAACAGGAGAGACCCAGTACTTC
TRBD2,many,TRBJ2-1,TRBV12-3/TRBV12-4,CASSPGTSGGARNEQFF,TGTGCCAGCAGTCCGGGGACTAGCGGGGGGGCGCGCAATGAGCAGTTCTTC
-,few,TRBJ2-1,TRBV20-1,CSARNLSYNEQFF,TGCAGTGCTAGAAACCTTTCCTACAATGAGCAGTTCTTC
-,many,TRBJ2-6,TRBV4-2,CASSRAGHQGPSGANVLTF,TGTGCCAGCAGCCGAGCGGGACACCAAGGTCCCTCTGGGGCCAACGTCCTGACTTTC
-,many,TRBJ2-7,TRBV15,CATSSSPVAGTREQYF,TGTGCCACCAGCAGCTCTCCGGTCGCAGGGACGCGAGAGCAGTACTTC
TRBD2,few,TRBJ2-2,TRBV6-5,CASSPGLALSNTGELFF,TGTGCCAGCAGTCCGGGACTAGCTTTATCGAACACCGGGGAGCTGTTTTTT
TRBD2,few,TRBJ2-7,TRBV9,CASSQAGTSDEQYF,TGTGCCAGCAGCCAGGCCGGGACTAGCGACGAGCAGTACTTC
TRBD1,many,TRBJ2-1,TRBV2,CATRQGLNGLNNEQFF,TGTGCCACTCGACAGGGGCTCAACGGGCTAAACAATGAGCAGTTCTTC
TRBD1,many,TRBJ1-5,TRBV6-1,CASSVDRTGGEQPQHF,TGTGCCAGCAGTGTCGACCGAACAGGGGGGGAGCAGCCCCAGCATTTT
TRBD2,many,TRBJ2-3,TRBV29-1,CSARIGGGTQYF,TGCAGCGCTCGAATCGGGGGGGGTACGCAGTATTTT
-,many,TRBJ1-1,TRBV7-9,CASSSLGRNTEAFF,TGTGCCAGCAGTTCGTTAGGGAGGAACACTGAAGCTTTCTTT
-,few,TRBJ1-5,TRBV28,CASRSNQPQHF,TGTGCCAGCAGGAGCAATCAGCCCCAGCATTTT
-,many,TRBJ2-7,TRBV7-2,CASSLSFSYEQYF,TGTGCCAGCAGCCTAAGCTTCTCCTACGAGCAGTACTTC
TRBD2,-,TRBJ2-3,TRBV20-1,CSARAGGTDTQYF,TGCAGTGCCCGAGCGGGGGGCACAGATACGCAGTATTTT
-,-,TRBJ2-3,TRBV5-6,CASSSGTGRTDTQYF,TGTGCCAGCAGCTCCGGGACGGGGCGCACAGATACGCAGTATTTT
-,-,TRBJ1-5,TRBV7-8,CASSLVGGWGNQPQHF,TGTGCCAGCAGCTTAGTCGGCGGTTGGGGCAATCAGCCCCAGCATTTT
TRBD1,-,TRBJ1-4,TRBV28,CASSPIGRGLAANEKLFF,TGTGCCAGCAGCCCTATCGGCAGGGGGCTCGCTGCTAATGAAAAACTGTTTTTT
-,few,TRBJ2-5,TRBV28,CASSLIEETQYF,TGTGCCAGCAGTTTAATAGAAGAGACCCAGTACTTC
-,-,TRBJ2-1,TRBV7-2,CASSPQLGTPSYNEQFF,TGTGCCAGCAGCCCCCAACTCGGGACACCCTCCTACAATGAGCAGTTCTTC
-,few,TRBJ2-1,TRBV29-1,CSVDYLGREQFF,TGCAGCGTTGACTATCTAGGGCGTGAGCAGTTCTTC
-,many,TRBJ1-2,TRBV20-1,CSARDSFYGYTF,TGCAGTGCTAGGGACAGCTTCTATGGCTACACCTTC
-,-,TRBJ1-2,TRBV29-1,CSVGTDRNYGYTF,TGCAGCGTTGGAACCGACAGGAACTATGGCTACACCTTC
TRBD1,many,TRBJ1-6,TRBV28,CASRDPGGAGNSPLHF,TGTGCCAGCAGGGACCCAGGGGGGGCTGGTAATTCACCCCTCCACTTT
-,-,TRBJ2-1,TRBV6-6,CASTRGQGGINEQFF,TGTGCCAGCACTAGGGGACAAGGTGGTATTAATGAGCAGTTCTTC
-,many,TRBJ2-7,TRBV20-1,CSARDLAFGADTLGQYF,TGCAGTGCTAGAGATCTAGCATTCGGAGCGGATACCCTAGGGCAGTACTTC
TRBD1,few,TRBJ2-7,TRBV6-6,CASTPNAGTGGDEQYF,TGTGCCAGCACGCCCAACGCCGGGACAGGGGGCGACGAGCAGTACTTC
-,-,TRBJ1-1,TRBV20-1,CSAQSAGTQNTEAFF,TGCAGTGCTCAAAGCGCCGGGACACAGAACACTGAAGCTTTCTTT
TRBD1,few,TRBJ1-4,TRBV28,CASSFQGANEKLFF,TGTGCCAGCAGTTTTCAGGGGGCGAATGAAAAACTGTTTTTT
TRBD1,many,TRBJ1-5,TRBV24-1,CATSDRTGPLFQPQHF,TGTGCCACCAGTGATCGGACAGGGCCCCTGTTTCAGCCCCAGCATTTT
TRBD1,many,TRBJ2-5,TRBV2,CASGVGQGGYETQYF,TGTGCCAGCGGAGTCGGACAGGGGGGCTATGAGACCCAGTACTTC
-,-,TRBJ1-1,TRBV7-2,CASSATQENTEAFF,TGTGCCAGCAGCGCCACACAGGAGAACACTGAAGCTTTCTTT
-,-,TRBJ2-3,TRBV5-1,CASRGADTQYF,TGCGCCAGCAGAGGGGCAGATACGCAGTATTTT
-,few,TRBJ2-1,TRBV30,CAWSGDGSSYNEQFF,TGTGCCTGGAGCGGGGACGGGAGCTCCTACAATGAGCAGTTCTTC
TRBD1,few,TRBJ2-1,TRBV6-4,CASSDSGTGQFF,TGTGCCAGCAGTGACTCTGGGACAGGGCAGTTCTTC